This T cell receptor beta chain was obtained from a study of human T cells and chemical hapten exposure. Study outcomes and limitations: Having alopecia, the donors may differ immunologically from healthy people.

J was trimmed by 5 bases and V by 6 bases; bases with no gene match: 5. The CDR3 covers 14 residues. Germline V lookup: CDR1 WSHSY, CDR2 SAAADI. This clonotype showed up many times. Its matching antigen is unknown. Regarding time point: patch test 1, 2 weeks after DPC sensitization. Described treatment: therapeutic diphenylcyclopropenone sensitization with weekly scalp DPC. As processed by the authors: Counts of TCRs in each sample centred on a median of about 99,000 and extended from approximately 25,000 to 650,000. TCRdb re-analysed the RACE reads in MiXCR, keeping a single row per CDR3 protein. None of the V and J calls come from the authors' own analysis; TCRdb made them. The table shows around 71,000 distinct CDR3 sequences, with roughly 9.8% occurring only once.

This receptor was obtained from a woman aged 40 to 50 with alopecia areata. Some clones in this sample may be carry-over from other donors' samples. The V call is TRBV10-2, the J call TRBJ1-5; 9 bases are shared with TRBD1. The specimen was whole blood, collected in connection with sensitization to the hapten diphenylcyclopropenone (DPC). The CDR3 sequence is CASRRGQGYQPQHF. CDR3 DNA sequence: TGCGCCAGCAGGAGAGGACAGGGGTATCAGCCCCAGCATTTT.